The sample holds a few counts of the clone carrying this TCR beta chain. The antigen is unknown. The CDR3 loop spans 14 amino acids. Between the trimmed V and J ends, which lost 1 base and 5 bases, there was a span of 12 bases. Looked up from germline, CDR1 is SGHRS and CDR2 is YFSETQ. Drawing of peripheral blood yielded ten milliliters from each donor. At least 5.5 micrograms of total RNA were extracted per sample. The second PCR ran roughly 7 to 12 cycles with a sample-barcoded 5' primer and J-beta primers. All samples yielded 3 million or more CDR3-containing paired-end reads. MiXCR, applied by TCRdb to the 5' RACE reads, yields one record per CDR3 protein. The table lists about 1.1 million distinct CDR3 sequences, 35% to 40% of them singletons. This record belongs to a study of blood T cells in healthy people across ages. Findings and limits, study-wide: TCR beta diversity correlated strongly with naive T cell percentage.

The TCR comes from a man aged 18 to 29 in good health. The specimen was blood. The rearrangement links TRBV5-1 to TRBJ2-5; D is unclear. CDR3 bases: TGCGCCAGCAGCTTGCAGTACCAAAGGGAGACCCAGTACTTC. The encoded protein is CASSLQYQRETQYF.